Sequencing of this TCR beta chain was carried out in a study of spatial heterogeneity in lung cancer. The study, taken as a whole, reports: In tumors, expanded intratumoral alpha and beta TCR counts tracked mutation counts. Beta chains had an estimated 13% coverage of tumor T cells, and alpha chains had roughly 7%.

On each TCR cDNA molecule, a unique molecular identifier was present. MiXCR was run by TCRdb on the 5' RACE reads, yielding one entry per CDR3 protein. The sample includes nearly 15,000 distinct CDR3 sequences, less than 9.5% of them seen just once. Time point here: sample taken at primary tumor resection. Tumor, nontumor lung or frozen PBMC supplied whole RNA, sequenced without sorting. This clonotype was seen at least ten times. Its cognate antigen is unknown. The CDR3 has 14 residues. The V end was cut by 3 bases, the J end by 2 bases, with 10 bases between. CDR1 and CDR2 from the germline V gene are SGHVS and FQNEAQ.

The receptor was derived from a male donor with early-stage non-small cell lung cancer. Here the sequenced sample was lung tumor tissue, taken at surgery. The genes are TRBV7-8 and TRBJ1-1; no clear D. The CDR3 reads CASSFASLNTEAFF. The CDR3 DNA sequence: TGTGCCAGCAGCTTTGCCAGCCTCAACACTGAAGCTTTCTTT.